What follows is one TCR beta chain and its context. What it recognizes is unknown. These data belong to a study of OX40 agonist ivuxolimab in advanced cancers. Study-level information: The mean age was 60 years, ranging from about 20 to 90, with around four fifths of participants male.

Study-level findings and limits: By week 6 at 0.1 to 3.0 mg/kg, blood CD4+ and CD8+ T cells had expanded clonally. Researchers did not establish what antigens the expanded peripheral T cells target.

Repertoires were generated with immunoSEQ multiplex PCR, while TCRdb's copy carries only in-frame clones and drops some. Counted here are 65,000 to 100,000 clones, roughly 94% occurring once; the ten biggest clones make up 9.6%. The source was CD4+ or CD8+ T cells sorted from blood, collected in a trial of the OX40 agonist ivuxolimab. This receptor was identified in an adult with an advanced solid tumor such as melanoma, head and neck, liver or kidney cancer.

The CDR3 here is CASSQNKWTAYEQYF. CDR3 nucleotides: TGCGCCAGCAGCCAAAACAAGTGGACCGCCTACGAGCAGTACTTC. The J gene is TRBJ2-7, the V gene TRBV4-1; D gene uncertain. This CDR3 spans 15 amino acids. The germline V gene encodes CDR1 MGHRA and CDR2 YSYEKL. The V end was cut by 2 bases, the J end by 2 bases, with 13 bases between.